This TCR beta chain comes out of a study of blood T cells in healthy people across ages. Study results and caveats: Shifts in expanded clonotypes may have been confounded by donor CMV status, which was unknown.

The authors ran a second PCR of 7 to 11 cycles using a sample-barcoded 5' primer and a J-beta primer mix. Via MiXCR, TCRdb re-called the 5' RACE reads, giving one row per CDR3 protein. The table shows about 840,000 distinct CDR3 sequences, with just under 30% occurring only once. The CDR3 is made up of 15 amino acids. Germline assignment: CDR1 PRHDT and CDR2 FYEKMQ (reference sequence). V was pared by 4 bases and J by 1 base, with 13 bases between. For this clonotype: Its matching antigen is unknown.

The same specimen was also included in a second study, on T cells of mothers and their children. From that paper: The donors comprised over 5 children and their three healthy Caucasian mothers. Second-round PCR products received sample barcodes and 2-4 random nucleotides from the M1S primer. For each mother, over 8.5 million TCR beta CDR3 reads were obtained, and for each child, roughly 2.8 million.

This sequence joins TRBV13 and TRBJ1-1; no clear D gene. The TCR sequence derives from a woman between 40 and 55 years old in good health. The sequenced sample consisted of blood. Here the CDR3 reads CASSSSGSRNTEAFF. The CDR3 bases are TGTGCCAGCAGCTCTTCGGGTTCGAGGAACACTGAAGCTTTCTTT.